This TCR beta chain was retrieved from a study of blood T cell repertoires in COVID-19. Study-level background: Samples representing acute and convalescent COVID-19 were sourced from the United States, Italy and Spain. Sample material is recorded as cDNA or gDNA derived from T cells, B-cell-depleted T cells, or PBMCs.

In the original analysis: From reference gene primer amplification, estimates of nucleated cell counts were derived. The protocol was immunoSEQ multiplex PCR, while the TCRdb copy is restricted to in-frame clones and leaves out a portion. That table supplies the V and J calls and clone size; D and trimming were determined from the DNA. The data hold some 75,000 clones, with 75% to 90% observed a single time. This clone was found once. This receptor was obtained from a man in his sixties with acute or convalescent COVID-19. Sequenced input: peripheral blood.

CDR3 protein: CASSETGTDFFNYGYTF. CDR3 coding DNA: TGTGCCAGCAGTGAAACCGGGACAGACTTTTTTAACTATGGCTACACCTTC. The J gene is TRBJ1-2, the V gene TRBV6-1, with TRBD1 identical over 7 bases. Germline CDR1 reads MNHNS; CDR2 reads SASEGT. V lost 2 bases and J lost 1; bases outside the gene matches: 10. The CDR3 is 17 amino acids.